The T cell receptor beta chain described here comes from a study of early T cells in non-severe SARS-CoV-2 infection. Study-level background: Chains from this unsorted whole-blood bulk RNA could not be paired.

V gave up 6 bases and J gave up 5 bases, with 16 bases separating them. Looked up from germline, CDR1 is DFQATT and CDR2 is SNEGSKA (reference sequence). The CDR3 runs to 13 residues. This clonotype was counted at least ten times. TCRdb recomputed calls from the 5' RACE reads with MiXCR, one row per CDR3 protein. The sample holds under 100,000 distinct CDR3 sequences, roughly 13% seen once. This TCR derives from an adult who was a healthcare worker with PCR-confirmed SARS-CoV-2 infection or an uninfected control (not recorded which). Sequenced: whole blood. The V call is TRBV20-1, the J call TRBJ1-1; TRBD1 is a possible D gene (5 bases). The CDR3 nucleotides read TGCAGTGCCCCGGGGGAGGTACCTACTGAAGCTTTCTTT. It codes for CSAPGEVPTEAFF.